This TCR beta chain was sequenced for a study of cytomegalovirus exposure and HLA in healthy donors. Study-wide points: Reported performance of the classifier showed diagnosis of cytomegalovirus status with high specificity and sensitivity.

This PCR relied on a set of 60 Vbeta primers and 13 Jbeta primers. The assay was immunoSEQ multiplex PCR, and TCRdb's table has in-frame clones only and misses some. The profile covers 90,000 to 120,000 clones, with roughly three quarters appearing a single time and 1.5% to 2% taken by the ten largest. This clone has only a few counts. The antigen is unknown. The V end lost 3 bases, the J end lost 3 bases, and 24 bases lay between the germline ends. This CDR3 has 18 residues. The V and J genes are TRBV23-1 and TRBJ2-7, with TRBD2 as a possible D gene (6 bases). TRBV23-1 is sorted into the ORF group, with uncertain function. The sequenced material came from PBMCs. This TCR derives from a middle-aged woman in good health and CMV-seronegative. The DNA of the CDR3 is TGCGCCAGCAGTCACCCGGGACTGACGCGAAAGACCTTCTACGAGCAGTACTTC. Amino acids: CASSHPGLTRKTFYEQYF.